The T cell receptor beta chain described here comes from a study of blood T cell repertoires in COVID-19. For the study at large: Samples of COVID-19 (acute and convalescent) were obtained from the United States, Italy and Spain. Sources were T cells, B-cell-depleted T cells, or PBMCs; the material itself was cDNA or gDNA.

There are 19 residues in the CDR3. Germline V lookup: CDR1 SSHAT, CDR2 FNYEAQ (reference sequence). In this sample, this clone turned up a few times. Its ends do not fully match the called genes, so a read error is possible. Measured with immunoSEQ multiplex PCR; TCRdb has only the in-frame clones, and not every one. The sample carries 120,000 to 150,000 clones, approximately 87% recorded once. Specimen: peripheral blood. J is TRBJ2-6 and V is TRBV7-7, with TRBD1 matching over 7 bases. The clonotype comes from a woman aged 45-65 years with active or convalescent COVID-19. Here the CDR3 reads CASSPIEGQATSGANVLTF. CDR3 sequence (DNA): TGTGCTAGCAGCCCGATTGAAGGACAGGCAACCTCTGGGGCCAACGTCCTGACTTTC.